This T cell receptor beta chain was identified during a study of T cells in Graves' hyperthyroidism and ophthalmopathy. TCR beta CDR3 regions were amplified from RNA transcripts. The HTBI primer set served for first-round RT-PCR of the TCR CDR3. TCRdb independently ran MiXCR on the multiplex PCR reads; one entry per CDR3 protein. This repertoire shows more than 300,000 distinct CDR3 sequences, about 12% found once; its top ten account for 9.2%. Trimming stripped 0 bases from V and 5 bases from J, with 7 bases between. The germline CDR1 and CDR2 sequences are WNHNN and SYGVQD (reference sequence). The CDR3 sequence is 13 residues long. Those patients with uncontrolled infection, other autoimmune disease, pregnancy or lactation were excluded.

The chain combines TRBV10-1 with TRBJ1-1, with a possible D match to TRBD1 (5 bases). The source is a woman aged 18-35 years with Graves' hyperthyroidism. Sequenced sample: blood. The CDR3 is CASSESSGTEAFF. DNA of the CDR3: TGCGCCAGCAGTGAGTCTTCAGGGACTGAAGCTTTCTTT.